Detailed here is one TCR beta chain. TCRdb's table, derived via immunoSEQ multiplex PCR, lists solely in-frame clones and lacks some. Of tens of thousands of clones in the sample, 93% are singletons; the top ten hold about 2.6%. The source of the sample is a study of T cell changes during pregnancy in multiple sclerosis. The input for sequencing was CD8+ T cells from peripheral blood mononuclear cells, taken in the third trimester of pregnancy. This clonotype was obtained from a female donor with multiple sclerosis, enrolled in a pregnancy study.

CDR3 region: CASSFKRELITGELFF. The CDR3 DNA follows: TGTGCCAGCAGCTTTAAGCGGGAGTTGATCACCGGGGAGCTGTTTTTT. This rearrangement joins TRBV5-4 to TRBJ2-2; 8 bases are a match to TRBD2. The CDR3 covers 16 residues. With 2 bases clipped from V and 4 bases from J, the junction kept 7 bases outside the gene matches. CDR1 and CDR2 from the germline V gene are SGHNT and YYREEE (reference sequence).